Given below is one TCR beta chain in context. What it recognizes is unknown. Other DNA variants within this sample encode the same CDR3. The CDR3 runs 13 residues. J lost 6 bases, V lost 6 bases, and 4 bases had no gene match. CDR1 and CDR2 (germline): MNHEY, SVGAGI. The sample originates from a study of T cell responses to AZD1222 COVID-19 vaccine. Findings and caveats of the study: Receipt of two AZD1222 doses was followed by a rise in Spike-specific TCR breadth and depth. Baseline testing showed seropositivity in only six or seven AZD1222 recipients.

TCRdb's table, derived via immunoSEQ multiplex PCR, lists solely in-frame clones and lacks some. Among tens of thousands of clones listed, roughly 90% were seen once. The sequence came from an adult in good health. The specimen was peripheral blood, collected on day 0 of AZD1222 vaccination. V is TRBV6-5 and J is TRBJ1-2; 10 bases map to TRBD1. In nucleotides, the CDR3 is TGTGCCAGCAGCACCGGGACAGGGGATGGCTACACCTTC. This gives the protein CASSTGTGDGYTF.